This passage covers 32 T cell receptor beta chains from one sample sequenced in a study of blood T cell repertoires in COVID-19 (dated by TCRdb to the early 2020s). The receptor library was made with the immunoSEQ multiplex PCR assay. Imported from immuneACCESS, the table was reduced by TCRdb to in-frame sequences with V and J called. These copies leave out some clones; in studies compared against another copy, an unresolved V gene accounts for under half, and the cause of the remainder is not known. This sample comprises roughly 50,000 clones, approximately 79% of them detected only once. The biggest ten clones account for roughly 3.7% of the sample. Sequences were obtained from peripheral blood. The receptors derive from a man in his sixties with acute or convalescent COVID-19.

The gene calls are TRBV9 and TRBJ2-3, with D perhaps matching TRBD2 (5 bases). CDR3 size: 16 residues. The germline V gene has CDR1 SGDLS and CDR2 YYNGEE. V gave up 0 bases and J gave up 1 base, with 12 bases separating them. The CDR3 sequence: CASSVALERGTDTQYF. In DNA form, the CDR3 reads TGTGCCAGCAGCGTAGCTCTGGAGAGGGGCACAGATACGCAGTATTTT.

This sequence joins TRBV7-9 and TRBJ2-5; 7 bases agree with TRBD1. Trimming took 5 bases from V and 4 from J; bases not matched to a gene: 7. Germline V gene lookup returns CDR1 SEHNR and CDR2 FQNEAQ (reference sequence). CDR3 length: 14 residues. The CDR3 bases are TGTGCCAGCAGCCCAAAAGGGGGCAGAGAGACCCAGTACTTC. Amino acid sequence: CASSPKGGRETQYF.

This clone was picked up one time. The CDR3 nucleotides are TGTGCCAGCAACCCGGGACAGGGAGGGTATGGCTACACCTTC. It is translated as CASNPGQGGYGYTF. This sequence joins TRBV5-6 and TRBJ1-2; 9 bases fit TRBD1. V lost 6 bases to trimming and J lost 5 bases; unmatched junction nucleotides: 8. The CDR3 length is 14 residues. CDR1 and CDR2 from the germline V gene are SGHDT and YYEEEE.

The chain joins TRBV27 to TRBJ1-5, with D perhaps matching TRBD1 (5 bases). CDR3 length: 15 amino acids. Germline V gene sequence: CDR1 MNHEY, CDR2 SMNVEV (reference sequence). V was cut by 3 bases and J by 0 bases, with 9 bases left in between. The CDR3 coding sequence is TGTGCCAGCAGTTTCCAGGGATATAGCAATCAGCCCCAGCATTTT. Translation gives CASSFQGYSNQPQHF.

V usage is TRBV5-1 and J usage is TRBJ1-6; 8 bases agree with TRBD1. The CDR3 has 14 residues. V gave up 6 bases and J gave up 9 bases; unmatched junction bases: 8. CDR1 and CDR2 (germline): SGHRS, YFSETQ. CDR3 residues: CASTETGAGSPLHF. CDR3 nucleotide sequence: TGCGCCAGCACCGAGACAGGGGCCGGTTCACCCCTCCACTTT.

Here the CDR3 DNA reads TGTGCCAGCAGCTTAGATAATCGGGGATTTAACTATGGCTACACCTTC. This encodes CASSLDNRGFNYGYTF. The chain is built from TRBV7-9 and TRBJ1-2; D is uncertain. The CDR3 is 16 amino acids. CDR1 SEHNR and CDR2 FQNEAQ come from the germline V gene (reference sequence). V was shortened by 1 base and J by 1 base, with 13 bases between the two germline ends. The whole variable domain, filled in from reference TRBV7-9 and TRBJ1-2, reads DTGVSQNPRHKITKRGQNVTFRCDPISEHNRLYWYRQTLGQGPEFLTYFQNEAQLEKSRLLSDRFSAERPKGSFSTLEIQRTEQGDSAMYLCASSLDNRGFNYGYTFGSGTRLTVV.

The CDR3 region is CATSRDRQMNTGELFF. CDR3 in DNA: TGTGCCACCAGCAGAGATCGACAGATGAACACCGGGGAGCTGTTTTTT. The J gene is TRBJ2-2, the V gene TRBV15; TRBD1 is a possible D gene (5 bases). Germline CDR1 reads LNHNV; CDR2 reads YYDKDF (reference sequence). This CDR3 comprises 16 residues. V lost 0 bases and J lost 1, with 9 bases in between.

V is TRBV29-1 and J is TRBJ2-7; 15 bases are shared with TRBD2. Germline V CDR1 and CDR2: SQVTM, ANQGSEA. This CDR3 spans 18 amino acids. The CDR3 DNA is TGCAACCTTCTTGGGACTAGCGGGAGGACCCGTCAAACCTACGAGCAGTACTTC. It translates to CNLLGTSGRTRQTYEQYF.

CDR3 nucleotides: TGTGCCAGCAGACCCCCAGCTACTAGCGGGAGAAATCGGAATGAGCAGTTCTTC. This translates into CASRPPATSGRNRNEQFF. The J gene is TRBJ2-1, the V gene TRBV27; TRBD2 matches 11 bases. V was clipped by 6 bases and J by 7 bases; unmatched bases: 17. CDR1 and CDR2 from the germline V gene are MNHEY and SMNVEV (reference sequence). CDR3 length: 18 amino acids.

This CDR3 is CASSLNQGSEAFF. The CDR3 DNA follows: TGTGCCAGCAGTTTAAACCAGGGGTCTGAAGCTTTCTTT. V usage is TRBV12-3 or TRBV12-4 and J usage is TRBJ1-1; weak D call: TRBD1 (6 bases). This CDR3 spans 13 amino acids. V was shortened by 2 bases and J by 6 bases, with 10 bases between the two germline ends.

This chain uses TRBV5-4 with TRBJ2-5, with 9 nucleotides matching TRBD2. CDR3 length: 15 residues. Germline V gene lookup returns CDR1 SGHNT and CDR2 YYREEE (reference sequence). V lost 7 bases and J lost 4; bases outside the gene matches: 11. CDR3 region: CASSRAGGRGETQYF. DNA for the CDR3: TGTGCCAGCTCACGAGCGGGGGGAAGAGGAGAGACCCAGTACTTC. The full variable domain, completed using reference TRBV5-4 and TRBJ2-5, is ETGVTQSPTHLIKTRGQQVTLRCSSQSGHNTVSWYQQALGQGPQFIFQYYREEENGRGNFPPRFSGLQFPNYSSELNVNALELDDSALYLCASSRAGGRGETQYFGPGTRLLVL.

The rearrangement uses TRBV30 and TRBJ2-3; 7 nucleotides match TRBD2. V lost 1 base, J lost 2 bases, and 6 bases stayed unmatched. CDR3 length: 15 amino acids. The V gene's germline CDR1 is GTSNPN and CDR2 SVGIG (reference sequence). Written as DNA, the CDR3 is TGTGCCTGGAGTGGGGGAAGCGGGAACACAGATACGCAGTATTTT. Translating gives CAWSGGSGNTDTQYF.

The chain carries TRBV19 and TRBJ2-7; the D is unclear. The CDR3 runs to 15 residues. CDR1 is LNHDA and CDR2 is SQIVND in the germline V gene (reference sequence). The germline V and J ends were trimmed by 0 bases and 2 bases, with 11 bases remaining between them. The CDR3 DNA reads as TGTGCCAGTAGTATAGACCCCTATGGGCCCTACGAGCAGTACTTC. Encoded protein: CASSIDPYGPYEQYF.

The chain uses TRBV7-2 and TRBJ2-7, with 7 bases fitting TRBD2. The trim removed 5 bases at V and 2 bases at J, leaving 3 bases unmatched. The CDR3 spans 13 residues. In germline, CDR1 is SGHTA, CDR2 FQGNSA. CDR3 sequence: CASSNGRTYEQYF. In nucleotides, the CDR3 is TGTGCCAGCAGCAACGGGAGGACCTACGAGCAGTACTTC. The full variable domain, in which reference TRBV7-2 and TRBJ2-7 provide the parts outside the CDR3, is GAGVSQSPSNKVTEKGKDVELRCDPISGHTALYWYRQSLGQGLEFLIYFQGNSAPDKSGLPSDRFSAERTGGSVSTLTIQRTQQEDSAVYLCASSNGRTYEQYFGPGTRLTVT.

V usage is TRBV6-2 or TRBV6-3 and J usage is TRBJ1-1, with D hard to call. Germline CDR1 and CDR2: MNHEY and SVGEGT. The CDR3 extends over 12 amino acids. Trimming stripped 6 bases from V and 10 bases from J, with 15 bases between. CDR3: CASSEGPEGAFF. Written as DNA, the CDR3 is TGTGCCAGCAGCGAAGGGCCCGAGGGAGCTTTCTTT.

The chain employs TRBV24-1 and TRBJ1-2, with TRBD1 matching 7 bases. Germline lookup yields CDR1 KGHDR and CDR2 SFDVKD. V dropped 6 bases and J dropped 6; count of bases not matched to a gene: 6. CDR3 length: 13 amino acids. The DNA for the CDR3 is TGTGCCACCAGTAACAGGGGATTGGATGGCTACACCTTC. As protein: CATSNRGLDGYTF.

The rearrangement joins TRBV30 to TRBJ1-2; D gene unclear. Per germline, CDR1 GTSNPN and CDR2 SVGIG (reference sequence). The V gene lost 0 bases and the J gene lost 2 bases, with 10 bases spanning the gap. The CDR3 length is 14 residues. CDR3 bases: TGTGCCTGGAGTGTACTATGGCGGAACTATGGCTACACCTTC. This translates into CAWSVLWRNYGYTF.

Only a few counts were recorded for this clone. This CDR3 reads CSALFGDTQYF. For the CDR3, the DNA is TGCAGTGCTCTGTTTGGCGATACGCAGTATTTT. The rearrangement links TRBV20-1 to TRBJ2-3; no definite D call. Trimming took 5 bases from V and 6 from J, leaving 9 bases between them. The germline V gene has CDR1 DFQATT and CDR2 SNEGSKA (reference sequence). The CDR3 loop spans 11 amino acids.

This chain connects TRBV7-3 to TRBJ2-7; 10 bases match TRBD2. V dropped 2 bases and J dropped 5; count of bases not matched to a gene: 6. This CDR3 is 15 amino acids long. Looked up from germline, CDR1 is SGHTA and CDR2 is FQGTGA. In DNA, the CDR3 is TGTGCCAGCAGCTTATCACCAGCGGGAGGGCACGAGCAGTACTTC. Its translation is CASSLSPAGGHEQYF.

The DNA for the CDR3 is TGTGCCAGCAGCTTGAGGGGGGGACAAGGAAATACCACTGAAGCTTTCTTT. Translating gives CASSLRGGQGNTTEAFF. The chain employs TRBV7-9 and TRBJ1-1; perhaps TRBD1 as D (6 bases). CDR1 and CDR2 from the germline V gene are SEHNR and FQNEAQ (reference sequence). Trimming pared 3 bases from V and 4 bases from J, leaving 21 bases between. The CDR3 length is 17 residues.

The chain uses TRBV5-1 and TRBJ2-2, with 12 bases that match TRBD1. From germline, CDR1 is SGHRS and CDR2 YFSETQ. V lost 4 bases, J lost 6 bases, and 7 bases stayed unmatched. The CDR3 runs 16 residues. The CDR3 nucleotides are TGCGCCAGCAGCCCCGGGACAGGGGGCTCGGCCGGGGAGCTGTTTTTT. Residues: CASSPGTGGSAGELFF.

This chain links TRBV18 with TRBJ1-2; TRBD1 is a possible D gene (5 bases). Germline assignment: CDR1 KGHSH and CDR2 LQKENI. Trimming removed 2 bases from V and 0 bases from J, with 10 bases in between. The CDR3 runs 15 residues. DNA of the CDR3: TGTGCCAGCTCACCAGCCGGGGGTCCTAACTATGGCTACACCTTC. This translates into CASSPAGGPNYGYTF.

This chain links TRBV29-1 with TRBJ2-7, with D possibly TRBD2 on 5 matching bases. The V and J ends lost 5 bases and 7 bases respectively, with 9 bases between them. The germline CDR1 and CDR2 sequences are SQVTM and ANQGSEA. The CDR3 sequence is 10 residues long. CDR3 sequence (DNA): TGCAGCGTTCTAACGGGAGAGCAGTACTTC. Protein: CSVLTGEQYF.

The chain joins TRBV14 to TRBJ1-1, with D maybe TRBD1 (5 bases). The CDR3 sequence is 14 residues long. Germline CDR1 is SGHDN and CDR2 is FVKESK. Trimming shortened V by 6 bases and J by 1 base, and 12 bases separated the two germline ends. CDR3 nucleotide sequence: TGTGCCAGCAGGCCGTGGGGGGGGAACACTGAAGCTTTCTTT. It encodes CASRPWGGNTEAFF.

The rearrangement uses TRBV12-5 and TRBJ2-3; D is undetermined. This CDR3 region has 13 residues. Trimming shortened V by 2 bases and J by 6 bases, and 9 bases separated the two germline ends. Germline CDR1 reads LGHNT; CDR2 reads FRNRAP. The CDR3 here is CASGLTPGDTQYF. CDR3 DNA: TGTGCTAGTGGTTTGACCCCGGGTGATACGCAGTATTTT.

The chain couples TRBV14 to TRBJ2-3; perhaps TRBD1 as D (6 bases). The CDR3 spans 13 residues. The germline gives CDR1 SGHDN, CDR2 FVKESK. Trimming took 5 bases from V and 6 from J, leaving 12 bases between them. CDR3 DNA sequence: TGTGCCAGCAGCGCTTGGACAGCCGATACGCAGTATTTT. Translated, it gives CASSAWTADTQYF.

The chain links TRBV5-1 to TRBJ1-1; a possible D gene is TRBD1 (6 bases). CDR3 size: 18 residues. Trimming stripped 3 bases from V and 0 bases from J, with 21 bases between. Looked up from germline, CDR1 is SGHRS and CDR2 is YFSETQ. CDR3 DNA sequence: TGCGCCAGCAGCTGGGGGACAAGGGGGATAGTTATGAACACTGAAGCTTTCTTT. Residues: CASSWGTRGIVMNTEAFF.

V and J are TRBV7-2 and TRBJ2-7; 11 nucleotides line up with TRBD2. The CDR3 contains 18 residues. CDR1 is SGHTA, CDR2 FQGNSA, per germline. V shed 5 bases, J shed 4 bases, and the junction held 16 bases outside the gene matches. The chain's CDR3 is CASSRASLAGGTTYEQYF. The CDR3 DNA reads TGTGCCAGCAGCCGGGCGTCCCTAGCGGGAGGAACTACGTACGAGCAGTACTTC.

The chain uses TRBV10-2 and TRBJ1-1; no definite D call. The V end was cut by 9 bases, the J end by 5 bases, with 13 bases between. The CDR3 is made up of 12 amino acids. Germline V gene data show CDR1 as WSHSY and CDR2 as SAAADI. The CDR3 reads CASGPGSTEAFF. CDR3 in DNA: TGCGCCAGTGGCCCGGGTTCGACTGAAGCTTTCTTT.

V gene TRBV5-1 combines with J gene TRBJ2-1, with TRBD1 identical over 8 bases. After removal of 2 bases from V and 7 bases from J, the junction contained 8 bases not matched to a gene. Looked up from germline, CDR1 is SGHRS and CDR2 is YFSETQ. There are 15 residues in the CDR3. The CDR3 DNA is TGCGCCAGCAGCTTTCGGACAGGGTCGGGGAATGAGCAGTTCTTC. It encodes CASSFRTGSGNEQFF.

The rearrangement uses TRBV7-3 and TRBJ1-1, with D possibly being TRBD1 (6 bases). CDR1 SGHTA and CDR2 FQGTGA come from the germline V gene. V was cut by 3 bases and J by 0 bases, with 11 bases left in between. This CDR3 has 15 residues. The CDR3 protein is CASSLRGYLNTEAFF. The CDR3 DNA follows: TGTGCCAGCAGCTTGAGGGGGTATTTGAACACTGAAGCTTTCTTT.

This clone was seen a handful of times. This chain uses TRBV15 with TRBJ1-2; weak D call: TRBD1 (6 bases). The CDR3 sequence is 16 residues long. Germline V gives CDR1 LNHNV, CDR2 YYDKDF (reference sequence). Trimming cost V 3 bases and J 7 bases, with 21 bases left between them. CDR3 in amino acids: CATSSPAGADGSGYTF. CDR3 bases: TGTGCCACCAGCAGCCCCGCAGGGGCAGACGGATCTGGCTACACCTTC.